Listed below are T cell receptor beta chains from one sample, sequenced in a study of CD8+CD57+ T cells in acquired aplastic anemia. TCRdb fed the reads into MiXCR, producing one record per CDR3 protein. The sample holds 170,000 or so distinct CDR3 sequences, around 63% seen once. Sequenced sample: sorted CD4+, CD8+, or CD8+CD57+ T cells (not recorded which) from PBMCs. Source of these receptors: a human donor with aplastic anemia. Both conserved end residues are trimmed from each CDR3. Not all rows give a size; the values are once, few, many and, for expanded clones, a class.

length	J	size	V	CDR3
12	TRBJ2-3	many	TRBV29-1	SVEIGGAGDTQY
13	TRBJ2-5	-	TRBV5-1	ASSLEPSGQETQY
11	TRBJ1-2	few	TRBV2	ADTRGGRDGYT
12	TRBJ2-7	-	TRBV29-1	SVEKLAGGSKQY
12	TRBJ2-3	-	TRBV29-1	SVAGTELTDTQY
11	TRBJ1-1	-	TRBV25-1	ASSLREGGGAF
12	TRBJ1-2	-	TRBV5-6	ASSTWDGNYGYT
14	TRBJ1-6	-	TRBV15	ATSSQDRGQDSPLH
13	TRBJ1-5	once	TRBV19	ASSIGADTYQHQH
11	TRBJ2-7	once	TRBV7-2	ASSPDSLGEQY
17	TRBJ2-5	-	TRBV5-4	ASSHERVLNTGGSETQY
13	TRBJ2-7	-	TRBV7-3	ASSAGLGGVYEQY
13	TRBJ2-1	many	TRBV5-8	ASSWGVAGRNEQF
12	TRBJ1-5	many	TRBV6-1	ASSEWLDNQPQH
12	TRBJ2-3	once	TRBV9	ASSVQTGGDTQY
14	TRBJ1-1	-	TRBV20-1	SARDLGRGGSTEAF
13	TRBJ2-1	once	TRBV7-2	ASSPTGNRANEQF
14	TRBJ1-2	-	TRBV15	ATSRDIPTGLGGYT
14	TRBJ2-1	many	TRBV5-1	ASSPAGAGHYNEQF
12	TRBJ1-2	once	TRBV7-2	ASSSTGGLWGYT
12	TRBJ2-1	-	TRBV2	ASSPHSLDDEQF
13	TRBJ2-3	-	TRBV24-1	ATSDLSGDGDTQY
11	TRBJ2-7	-	TRBV20-1	SAREGVLAEQY
11	TRBJ1-1	once	TRBV2	ASRRQKNTEAF
10	TRBJ2-1	-	TRBV5-1	ASTPSGNEQF
11	TRBJ2-5	-	TRBV20-1	SAHRANQETQY
13	TRBJ1-6	-	TRBV5-5	ASSLAGTENSPLH
12	TRBJ2-2	-	TRBV24-1	ATSEREDTGELF
14	TRBJ2-7	-	TRBV7-8	ASSLRQTGISYEQY
12	TRBJ1-3	-	TRBV5-5	ASSRWGGDNTIY
13	TRBJ2-5	-	TRBV19	ASSPRTMVGETQY
16	TRBJ2-3	-	TRBV4-1	ASSQGLAALPDTDTQY
12	TRBJ2-7	once	TRBV20-1	SANDRGLLYEQY
11	TRBJ2-5	few	TRBV7-2	ASSLVSGETQY
12	TRBJ2-3	-	TRBV7-3	ASSPLAGDGTQY
14	TRBJ1-3	-	TRBV2	ASSERSARSGNTIY
13	TRBJ2-7	-	TRBV7-9	ASSFGTGQTYEQY
11	TRBJ1-1	-	TRBV6-4	ASSWQGNTEAF
11	TRBJ1-1	many	TRBV19	ASSRTVNTEAF
15	TRBJ2-1	-	TRBV24-1	ATSAPWGRGTPNEQF
13	TRBJ2-7	few	TRBV24-1	ATSDTRDGAYEQY
11	TRBJ2-5	-	TRBV10-1	ASSDTEIETQY
12	TRBJ2-7	-	TRBV20-1	SASPDSSYVEQY
13	TRBJ2-7	-	TRBV7-3	ASSLTPGPTYEQY
16	TRBJ1-6	many	TRBV5-4	ASSRGQTGSSYNSPLH
13	TRBJ2-3	-	TRBV7-8	ASRSTSGGKERQY